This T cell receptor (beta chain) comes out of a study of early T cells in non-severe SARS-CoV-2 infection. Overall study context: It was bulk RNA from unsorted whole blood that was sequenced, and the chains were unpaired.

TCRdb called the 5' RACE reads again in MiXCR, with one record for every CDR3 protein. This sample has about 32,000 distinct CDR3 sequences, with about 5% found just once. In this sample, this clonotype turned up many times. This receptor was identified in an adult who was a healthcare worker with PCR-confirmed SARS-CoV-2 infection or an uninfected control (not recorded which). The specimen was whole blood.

The CDR3 sequence is CASSLGSRAKETQYF. CDR3 DNA sequence: TGTGCCAGCAGCTTAGGGAGCCGGGCCAAAGAGACCCAGTACTTC. This sequence joins TRBV7-6 and TRBJ2-5; no firm D call. The CDR3 is made up of 15 amino acids. With 1 base removed from V and 3 bases from J, the gap between germline ends came to 12 bases. Germline V gene data show CDR1 as SGHVS and CDR2 as FNYEAQ.